Below, 3 T cell receptor beta chains from the same sample are listed, as sequenced in a study of identifying expanded T cells in peripheral blood (dated by TCRdb to the late 2010s). Library preparation used the immunoSEQ multiplex PCR assay. TCRdb holds this immuneACCESS table with in-frame rearrangements only. Some clones are missing; in checked studies, unresolved V genes explain under half, and the rest has no known cause. Present in this sample are about 110,000 clones, about 87% of which were seen just once. The leading ten clones occupy around 8.3% of the sample. Material: blood. The receptors derive from a person aged 18-70 years in good health.

J is TRBJ2-5 and V is TRBV5-1; no firm D call. V dropped 0 bases and J dropped 1 base, with 4 bases sitting between them. CDR1 SGHRS and CDR2 YFSETQ come from the germline V gene. This CDR3 has 13 amino acids. CDR3: CASSLGSQETQYF. The CDR3 coding sequence is TGCGCCAGCAGCTTGGGGTCCCAAGAGACCCAGTACTTC.

This clone has a handful of counts. The V and J genes are TRBV28 and TRBJ2-2; D is undetermined. V shed 5 bases and J shed 5 bases, with 6 bases lying between them. The CDR3 is 12 amino acids. CDR1 MDHEN and CDR2 SYDVKM come from the germline V gene. The CDR3 DNA reads as TGTGCCAGCAGTGCCCTGACCGGGGAGCTGTTTTTT. This translates into CASSALTGELFF.

The V gene is TRBV2, the J gene TRBJ2-6, with D uncertain. The CDR3 spans 15 residues. Germline assignment: CDR1 SNHLY and CDR2 FYNNEI. The V and J ends lost 2 bases and 4 bases respectively, with 9 bases between them. The CDR3 spells CASSERRTGANVLTF. The CDR3 coding sequence is TGTGCCAGCAGTGAAAGGAGAACGGGGGCCAACGTCCTGACTTTC.